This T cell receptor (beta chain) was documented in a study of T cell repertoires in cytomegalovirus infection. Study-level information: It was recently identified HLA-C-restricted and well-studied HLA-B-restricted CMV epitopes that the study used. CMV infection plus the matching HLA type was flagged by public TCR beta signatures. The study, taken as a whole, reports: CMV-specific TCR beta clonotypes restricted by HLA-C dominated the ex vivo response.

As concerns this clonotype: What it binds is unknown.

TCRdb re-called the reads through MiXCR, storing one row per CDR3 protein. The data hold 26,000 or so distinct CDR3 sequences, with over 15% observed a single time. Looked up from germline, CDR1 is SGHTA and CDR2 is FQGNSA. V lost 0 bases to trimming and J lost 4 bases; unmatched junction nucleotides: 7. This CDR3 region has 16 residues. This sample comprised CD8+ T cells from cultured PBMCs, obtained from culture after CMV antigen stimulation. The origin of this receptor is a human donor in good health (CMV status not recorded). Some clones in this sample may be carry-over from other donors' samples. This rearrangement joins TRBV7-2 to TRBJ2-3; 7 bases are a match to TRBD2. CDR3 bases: TGTGCCAGCAGCTTAGCTCCAGCGGGGTCAGCAGATACGCAGTATTTT. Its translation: CASSLAPAGSADTQYF.